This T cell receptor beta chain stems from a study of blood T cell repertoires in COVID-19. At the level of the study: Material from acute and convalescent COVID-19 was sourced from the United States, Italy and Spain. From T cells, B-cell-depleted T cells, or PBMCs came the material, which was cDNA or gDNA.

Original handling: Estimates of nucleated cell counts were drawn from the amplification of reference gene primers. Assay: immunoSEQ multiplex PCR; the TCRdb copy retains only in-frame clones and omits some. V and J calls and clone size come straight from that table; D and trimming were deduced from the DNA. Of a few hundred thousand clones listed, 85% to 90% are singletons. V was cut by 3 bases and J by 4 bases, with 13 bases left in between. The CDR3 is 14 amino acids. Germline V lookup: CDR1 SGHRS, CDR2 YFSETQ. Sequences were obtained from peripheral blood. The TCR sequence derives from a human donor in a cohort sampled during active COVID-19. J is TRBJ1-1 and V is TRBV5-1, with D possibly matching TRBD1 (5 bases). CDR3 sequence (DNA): TGCGCCAGCAGCTATAGCACCCAGGGCACTGAAGCTTTCTTT. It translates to CASSYSTQGTEAFF. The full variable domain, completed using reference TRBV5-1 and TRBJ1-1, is KAGVTQTPRYLIKTRGQQVTLSCSPISGHRSVSWYQQTPGQGLQFLFEYFSETQRNKGNFPGRFSGRQFSNSRSEMNVSTLELGDSALYLCASSYSTQGTEAFFGQGTRLTVV.